The 27 T cell receptor beta chains below come from one sample, sequenced in a study of blood T cells in healthy people across ages. Next came a second PCR, run for roughly 6 to 11 cycles, which used a sample-barcoded 5' primer along with a J-beta primer mix. TCRdb recomputed calls from the 5' RACE reads with MiXCR, one row per CDR3 protein. Of hundreds of thousands of distinct CDR3 sequences in the sample, 24% were seen once. These same records also appear under a second study, on T cells of mothers and their children.

The sample comprised blood. The receptors come from a boy between 10 and 17 years old in good health.

The genes are TRBV27 and TRBJ1-1, with 8 bases matching TRBD1. The CDR3 spans 16 residues. V lost 8 bases to trimming and J lost 0 bases; unmatched junction nucleotides: 11. Germline CDR1 reads MNHEY; CDR2 reads SMNVEV (reference sequence). In DNA form, the CDR3 reads TGTGCCAGCTTTCCTGGGGACAGGATCTTGAACACTGAAGCTTTCTTT. Translation gives CASFPGDRILNTEAFF.

The CDR3 DNA reads as TGTGCCACCAGTGAAACAGGTTACGAGCAGTACTTC. This gives the protein CATSETGYEQYF. The gene calls are TRBV24-1 and TRBJ2-5, with D maybe TRBD1 (5 bases). The DNA end favors TRBJ2-7, so the J call may be wrong. Germline V CDR1 and CDR2: KGHDR, SFDVKD. The CDR3 covers 12 residues.

The V and J genes are TRBV2 and TRBJ2-1; D perhaps matches TRBD2 (6 bases). The germline V gene encodes CDR1 SNHLY and CDR2 FYNNEI. V lost 8 bases and J lost 6, with 14 bases in between. The CDR3 runs 13 residues. CDR3 amino acids: CASVLEGGNEQFF. Written as DNA, the CDR3 is TGTGCCAGCGTATTGGAGGGAGGCAATGAGCAGTTCTTC.

This clonotype was found many times. The chain uses TRBV4-1 and TRBJ1-4, with 11 bases identical to TRBD1. Germline loops: CDR1 MGHRA, CDR2 YSYEKL. J lost 8 bases, V lost 4 bases, and 12 bases had no gene match. The CDR3 spans 17 residues. CDR3 sequence reads: CASSPLVGTGGLEKLFF. In nucleotides, the CDR3 is TGCGCCAGCAGCCCATTAGTGGGGACAGGGGGACTCGAAAAACTGTTTTTT.

This clonotype was observed a handful of times. This chain uses TRBV5-1 with TRBJ2-7, with unresolved D. The CDR3 loop spans 14 amino acids. Per germline, CDR1 SGHRS and CDR2 YFSETQ. The CDR3 loop is CATKPLAGPYEQYF. The CDR3 region has the DNA TGCGCTACCAAACCTCTTGCAGGACCCTACGAGCAGTACTTC. The full variable domain, completed using reference TRBV5-1 and TRBJ2-7, is KAGVTQTPRYLIKTRGQQVTLSCSPISGHRSVSWYQQTPGQGLQFLFEYFSETQRNKGNFPGRFSGRQFSNSRSEMNVSTLELGDSALYLCATKPLAGPYEQYFGPGTRLTVT.

A remark on this clonotype: The CDR3 does not close with the conserved phenylalanine or tryptophan, likely indicating a read error. This chain joins TRBV12-3 or TRBV12-4 and TRBJ1-2, with D possibly being TRBD1 (5 bases). The V gene lost 1 base and the J gene lost 1 base, with 13 bases spanning the gap. The CDR3 runs to 16 residues. This CDR3 is CASSLVGLKGNYGYTL. CDR3 DNA: TGTGCCAGCAGTTTAGTGGGACTGAAGGGTAACTATGGCTACACCCTC.

This clonotype showed up just a few times. The rearrangement joins TRBV29-1 to TRBJ1-1; D is ambiguous. Trimming took off 4 bases at V and 1 base at J, with 7 bases between the two ends. The V gene's germline CDR1 is SQVTM and CDR2 ANQGSEA. The CDR3 covers 12 residues. CDR3 in amino acids: CSVGAGNTEAFF. The CDR3 DNA follows: TGCAGCGTTGGGGCAGGGAACACTGAAGCTTTCTTT.

J is TRBJ2-5 and V is TRBV28; D uncertain. V was cut by 3 bases and J by 6 bases, with 11 bases left in between. The CDR3 contains 13 residues. Germline lookup yields CDR1 MDHEN and CDR2 SYDVKM. DNA for the CDR3: TGTGCCAGCAGTTTGACACAGAGCCAGACCCAGTACTTC. Its protein product is CASSLTQSQTQYF.

The rearrangement uses TRBV19 and TRBJ2-7; tentatively, D is TRBD2 (5 bases). Trimming took 8 bases from V and 2 from J, leaving 16 bases between them. The CDR3 extends over 14 amino acids. The germline CDR1 and CDR2 sequences are LNHDA and SQIVND (reference sequence). DNA of the CDR3: TGTGCCAGTGGGCCTAGCAGGTTGACCTACGAGCAGTACTTC. Protein product: CASGPSRLTYEQYF.

V is TRBV7-8 and J is TRBJ2-7, with D unresolved. Germline values: CDR1 SGHVS, CDR2 FQNEAQ. The CDR3 spans 13 residues. The ends were cut back, 4 bases at V and 4 bases at J, with 11 bases in the middle. The CDR3 is CASSSWDLYEQYF. The CDR3 nucleotides read TGTGCCAGCAGCTCTTGGGATCTTTACGAGCAGTACTTC. Full variable domain (outside the CDR3, taken from reference TRBV7-8 and TRBJ2-7): GAGVSQSPRYKVAKRGQDVALRCDPISGHVSLFWYQQALGQGPEFLTYFQNEAQLDKSGLPSDRFFAERPEGSVSTLKIQRTQQEDSAVYLCASSSWDLYEQYFGPGTRLTVT.

CDR3 nucleotides: TGTGCCAGCAGCCCGAGGACAGGGGAAGGCTATGGCTACACCTTC. Protein: CASSPRTGEGYGYTF. V usage is TRBV7-2 and J usage is TRBJ1-2; 9 bases fit TRBD1. Germline CDR1 reads SGHTA; CDR2 reads FQGNSA. There are 15 residues in the CDR3. V lost 5 bases to trimming and J lost 4 bases; unmatched junction nucleotides: 8.

This clonotype was observed a handful of times. The gene calls are TRBV7-9 and TRBJ2-5; D not resolved. The end of the DNA is better explained by TRBJ2-7, so the J call may be wrong. Germline lookup yields CDR1 SEHNR and CDR2 FQNEAQ (reference sequence). The CDR3 extends over 15 amino acids. CDR3 in DNA: TGTGCCAGCAGCTTTGAGGCGGTCTTCTCCTACGAGCAGTACTTC. This encodes CASSFEAVFSYEQYF.

This rearrangement joins TRBV4-3 to TRBJ1-1; D remains ambiguous. Trimming took 3 bases from V and 0 from J, leaving 11 bases between them. Germline V gives CDR1 LGHNA, CDR2 YSLEER. There are 15 residues in the CDR3. The CDR3 DNA reads TGCGCCAGCAGCCAGGGCTCAGTGTTGAACACTGAAGCTTTCTTT. Amino acids: CASSQGSVLNTEAFF.

This clonotype was counted once. The chain links TRBV4-3 to TRBJ1-1; TRBD1 might be the D (6 bases). The CDR3 consists of 15 residues. The germline CDR1 and CDR2 sequences are LGHNA and YSLEER. The V and J ends lost 0 bases and 10 bases respectively, with 18 bases between them. CDR3 nucleotide sequence: TGCGCCAGCAGCCAAGAGAGGGGGGTCTTCCTCCGAGCTTTCTTT. Its translation: CASSQERGVFLRAFF.

This clonotype was observed a few times. One end of the junction does not line up with germline, which may come from a read error. The chain employs TRBV13 and TRBJ2-5, with a weak D call TRBD2 (5 bases). Per germline, CDR1 PRHDT and CDR2 FYEKMQ (reference sequence). The CDR3 is 11 residues long. The CDR3 loop reads CASSLGPGLHF. The CDR3 coding sequence is TGTGCCAGCAGCTTAGGCCCCGGACTCCACTTC.

This clonotype turned up a few times. The chain uses TRBV7-3 and TRBJ2-3; maybe TRBD1 (5 bases). CDR3 length: 14 amino acids. V lost 5 bases and J lost 2, with 11 bases in between. CDR1 and CDR2 from the germline V gene are SGHTA and FQGTGA. CDR3 bases: TGTGCCAGCAGCCCCGGCGGACACACAGATACGCAGTATTTT. Encoded protein: CASSPGGHTDTQYF.

This clonotype was picked up many times. The chain couples TRBV28 to TRBJ2-7; D gene ambiguous. Trimming left V 5 bases short and J 4 bases short, with 6 bases between. Germline values: CDR1 MDHEN, CDR2 SYDVKM. The CDR3 loop spans 11 amino acids. CDR3 protein: CASSPTYEQYF. The DNA of the CDR3 is TGTGCCAGCAGTCCCACGTACGAGCAGTACTTC.

This chain joins TRBV12-3 or TRBV12-4 and TRBJ1-4; no reliable D call. This CDR3 is built from 14 residues. V shed 3 bases and J shed 4 bases, with 9 bases lying between them. The CDR3: CASSFRRDNEKLFF. CDR3 coding DNA: TGTGCCAGCAGTTTTCGGAGGGATAATGAAAAACTGTTTTTT.

This clonotype was detected a few times. V gene TRBV28 combines with J gene TRBJ2-2, with 8 nucleotides matching TRBD1. The CDR3 loop spans 16 amino acids. The germline CDR1 and CDR2 sequences are MDHEN and SYDVKM. V lost 6 bases and J lost 1; bases outside the gene matches: 7. CDR3 sequence reads: CASRMTGAKNTGELFF. CDR3 DNA sequence: TGTGCCAGCAGAATGACAGGGGCGAAGAACACCGGGGAGCTGTTTTTT.

The rearrangement joins TRBV7-2 to TRBJ1-5; 7 positions agree with TRBD1. CDR3 size: 16 residues. The trim removed 5 bases at V and 3 bases at J, leaving 10 bases unmatched. The germline V gene encodes CDR1 SGHTA and CDR2 FQGNSA. The CDR3: CASSRGGQSANQPQHF. CDR3 coding DNA: TGTGCCAGCAGCCGAGGGGGACAGTCAGCCAATCAGCCCCAGCATTTT.

This clonotype turned up a few times. The genes are TRBV6-2 or TRBV6-3 and TRBJ2-5, with 7 nucleotides matching TRBD1. There are 14 residues in the CDR3. The junction had 6 bases not matched to a gene; V was cut back by 6 bases and J by 2 bases. Per the germline V gene, CDR1 is MNHEY and CDR2 is SVGEGT. The CDR3 spells CASRVGTAQETQYF. DNA for the CDR3: TGTGCCAGCAGGGTCGGGACAGCTCAAGAGACCCAGTACTTC.

The chain joins TRBV20-1 to TRBJ2-7, with D possibly matching TRBD1 (5 bases). The CDR3 totals 14 residues. CDR1 is DFQATT, CDR2 SNEGSKA, per germline (reference sequence). Trimming shortened V by 4 bases and J by 4 bases, and 17 bases separated the two germline ends. The CDR3 reads CSAILQGSTYEQYF. CDR3 nucleotides: TGCAGTGCTATCCTGCAGGGCTCGACGTACGAGCAGTACTTC.

This chain uses TRBV20-1 with TRBJ1-5; D uncertain. V gave up 7 bases and J gave up 5 bases, with 15 bases separating them. CDR3 length equals 13 residues. Per germline, CDR1 DFQATT and CDR2 SNEGSKA (reference sequence). The CDR3 DNA reads TGCAGTGGACACAGCTCGGGTGATCAGCCCCAGCATTTT. Its protein is CSGHSSGDQPQHF.

The rearrangement uses TRBV27 and TRBJ2-2, with TRBD1 as a possible D gene (6 bases). This CDR3 comprises 14 residues. With 9 bases removed from V and 0 bases from J, the gap between germline ends came to 11 bases. Per the germline V gene, CDR1 is MNHEY and CDR2 is SMNVEV (reference sequence). The CDR3 region is CAREGGPNTGELFF. CDR3 bases: TGTGCCAGGGAAGGGGGTCCGAACACCGGGGAGCTGTTTTTT.

In this sample, this clonotype turned up a few times. V gene TRBV5-1 combines with J gene TRBJ2-7, with a possible D match to TRBD2 (7 bases). This CDR3 is built from 14 residues. The V and J ends lost 4 bases and 0 bases respectively, with 11 bases between them. Germline V gene lookup returns CDR1 SGHRS and CDR2 YFSETQ. The CDR3 region has the DNA TGCGCCAGCAGCGAAGGGGGGGTCTCCTACGAGCAGTACTTC. Translation: CASSEGGVSYEQYF.

This chain uses TRBV7-2 with TRBJ2-5; TRBD2 is a possible D gene (5 bases). The germline CDR1 and CDR2 sequences are SGHTA and FQGNSA. The CDR3 runs 15 residues. V shed 3 bases and J shed 1 base, with 12 bases lying between them. The CDR3 DNA sequence: TGTGCCAGCAGCTTCATGAGGGCTGCCCAAGAGACCCAGTACTTC. Protein product: CASSFMRAAQETQYF.

The chain carries TRBV20-1 and TRBJ2-5, with TRBD2 matching over 8 bases. The germline CDR1 and CDR2 sequences are DFQATT and SNEGSKA (reference sequence). This CDR3 has 14 amino acids. V shed 3 bases and J 4 bases; nucleotides not matched to a gene: 7. CDR3 nucleotide sequence: TGCAGTGCTAGTCCAGCGGGAGTTGTAGAGACCCAGTACTTC. It codes for CSASPAGVVETQYF.